This T cell receptor (beta chain) came from a study of OX40 agonist ivuxolimab in advanced cancers. Study at large: Treatment received earlier with anti-PD-1, anti-PD-L1 or anti-CTLA-4 agents was allowed, and approximately 40% had some. Study observations and caveats: Researchers report that CD8+ T cells had, on average, more expanded clones than CD4+.

The assay was immunoSEQ multiplex PCR, and TCRdb's table has in-frame clones only and misses some. The sample lists tens of thousands of clones; 80% to 90% were seen once. Trimming at V came to 4 bases and at J to 5 bases, leaving 7 bases not matched to a gene. Germline V gene lookup returns CDR1 MRHNA and CDR2 SNTAGT. CDR3 size: 15 residues. A note on this clone: Its antigen is still unknown.

The material sequenced was CD4+ or CD8+ T cells sorted from blood, taken in a trial of the OX40 agonist ivuxolimab. The sequence came from an adult with an advanced solid tumor such as melanoma, head and neck, liver or kidney cancer. J is TRBJ2-1 and V is TRBV6-4, with 8 bases lining up with TRBD2. For the CDR3, the DNA is TGTGCCAGCAGTGCCGAAGCGGGGGCCAACAATGAGCAGTTCTTC. This translates into CASSAEAGANNEQFF.